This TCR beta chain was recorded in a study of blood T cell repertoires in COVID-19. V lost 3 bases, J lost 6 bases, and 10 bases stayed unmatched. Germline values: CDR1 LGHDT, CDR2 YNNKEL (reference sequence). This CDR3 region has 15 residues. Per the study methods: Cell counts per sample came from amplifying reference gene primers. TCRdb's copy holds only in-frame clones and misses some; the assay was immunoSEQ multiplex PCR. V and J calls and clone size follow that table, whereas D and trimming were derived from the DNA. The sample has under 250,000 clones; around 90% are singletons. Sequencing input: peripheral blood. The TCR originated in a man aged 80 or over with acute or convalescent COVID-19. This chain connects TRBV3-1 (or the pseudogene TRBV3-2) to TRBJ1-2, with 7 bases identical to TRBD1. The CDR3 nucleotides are TGTGCCAGCAGCCAGGGGTCAGGCAGGGGGAATGGCTACACCTTC. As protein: CASSQGSGRGNGYTF.